This TCR beta chain comes out of a study of OX40 agonist ivuxolimab in advanced cancers. As for the study in general: The study gave patients intravenous ivuxolimab at 0.01 to 10 mg/kg every 2 weeks. Cancers in dose escalation were hepatocellular, melanoma, renal cell and head and neck. Study-wide points: Near-lowest levels of clonal expansion characterized partial responders at 0.1-3.0 mg/kg. CD4+ and CD8+ T cells in blood underwent clonal expansion by week 6 at 0.1 to 3.0 mg/kg.

The germline V gene has CDR1 SQVTM and CDR2 ANQGSEA. The CDR3 is 13 amino acids. V lost 7 bases and J lost 4, with 16 bases in between. This clone is a singleton in its sample. Antigen unknown. Sequenced by immunoSEQ multiplex PCR; TCRdb stores in-frame clones only, minus some. The profile shows just under 65,000 clones, 70% to 90% of them singletons. V usage is TRBV29-1 and J usage is TRBJ1-2, with D hard to call. This material consisted of CD4+ or CD8+ T cells sorted from blood, taken in a trial of the OX40 agonist ivuxolimab. This receptor was taken from an adult with an advanced solid tumor such as melanoma, head and neck, liver or kidney cancer. The CDR3, as DNA: TGCAGCGCCGCTAACCAGGCAGGCTATGGCTACACCTTC. This gives the protein CSAANQAGYGYTF.